These T cell receptor beta chains were read from a single sample in a study of cytomegalovirus exposure and HLA in healthy donors. Generated by immunoSEQ multiplex PCR, the TCRdb table keeps only in-frame clones and is missing some. The sample includes hundreds of thousands of clones, roughly 80% of them seen just once. The sample consisted of PBMCs. The source of these receptors is a girl aged 2 to 10 in good health and CMV-seronegative. Both conserved end residues are part of each CDR3. A D gene is named only where the DNA matches it firmly. The size of a clone is reported for some rows only, either as once, few or many, or as a class for expanded clones.

j_call: TRBJ2-7; d_call: NA; clone_size: NA; v_call: TRBV4-2; cdr3_aa: CASSQEGAGSYGYEQYF; cdr3_nt: TGTGCCAGCAGCCAAGAGGGGGCGGGTAGTTACGGCTACGAGCAGTACTTC
j_call: TRBJ2-7; d_call: TRBD1; clone_size: once; v_call: TRBV4-1; cdr3_aa: CASSSTGTGAYEQYF; cdr3_nt: TGCGCCAGCAGCAGCACCGGGACAGGGGCCTACGAGCAGTACTTC
j_call: TRBJ1-6; d_call: NA; clone_size: NA; v_call: TRBV7-6; cdr3_aa: CATADSLSGTLHF; cdr3_nt: TGTGCCACCGCGGACAGTTTAAGTGGTACCCTCCACTTT
j_call: TRBJ2-5; d_call: TRBD1; clone_size: once; v_call: TRBV10-3; cdr3_aa: CAINPGGTRETQYF; cdr3_nt: TGTGCCATCAATCCAGGGGGCACTCGAGAGACCCAGTACTTC
j_call: TRBJ2-7; d_call: NA; clone_size: few; v_call: TRBV6-1; cdr3_aa: CASRLQGNSYEQYF; cdr3_nt: TGTGCCAGCAGGCTACAGGGAAATTCCTACGAGCAGTACTTC
j_call: TRBJ2-1; d_call: TRBD1; clone_size: NA; v_call: TRBV7-2; cdr3_aa: CASSLEGAKYNEQFF; cdr3_nt: TGTGCCAGCAGCTTAGAGGGGGCGAAATACAATGAGCAGTTCTTC
j_call: TRBJ2-2; d_call: NA; clone_size: NA; v_call: TRBV10-3; cdr3_aa: CAISERDGELFF; cdr3_nt: TGTGCCATCAGTGAGAGAGACGGGGAGCTGTTTTTT
j_call: TRBJ2-1; d_call: NA; clone_size: few; v_call: TRBV27; cdr3_aa: CATKIGGNEQFF; cdr3_nt: TGTGCCACCAAAATCGGAGGTAATGAGCAGTTCTTC
j_call: TRBJ1-5; d_call: NA; clone_size: few; v_call: TRBV27; cdr3_aa: CASSPRQGYSNQPQHF; cdr3_nt: TGTGCCAGCAGTCCACGCCAGGGCTATAGCAATCAGCCCCAGCATTTT
j_call: TRBJ1-2; d_call: TRBD1; clone_size: once; v_call: TRBV2; cdr3_aa: CASSELSGTGSGYTF; cdr3_nt: TGTGCCAGCAGTGAACTTTCCGGGACAGGCAGTGGCTACACCTTC
j_call: TRBJ1-2; d_call: NA; clone_size: NA; v_call: TRBV29-1; cdr3_aa: CSVGYRSYGYTF; cdr3_nt: TGCAGCGTTGGTTACAGATCCTATGGCTACACCTTC
j_call: TRBJ1-1; d_call: NA; clone_size: NA; v_call: TRBV7-9; cdr3_aa: CASSRQVNTEAFF; cdr3_nt: TGTGCCAGCAGCCGACAGGTTAACACTGAAGCTTTCTTT
j_call: TRBJ2-3; d_call: TRBD2; clone_size: NA; v_call: TRBV29-1; cdr3_aa: CSVDVRRVSGRGSTDTQYF; cdr3_nt: TGCAGCGTTGACGTGAGGAGGGTTAGCGGGAGGGGTAGCACAGATACGCAGTATTTT
j_call: TRBJ1-4; d_call: NA; clone_size: NA; v_call: TRBV9; cdr3_aa: CASSVAQGIREKLFF; cdr3_nt: TGTGCCAGCAGCGTAGCGCAGGGTATCAGGGAAAAACTGTTTTTT
j_call: TRBJ2-1; d_call: TRBD2; clone_size: NA; v_call: TRBV6-5; cdr3_aa: CASSRLAGGYNEQFF; cdr3_nt: TGTGCCAGCAGCAGACTAGCGGGGGGCTACAATGAGCAGTTCTTC
j_call: TRBJ1-2; d_call: NA; clone_size: NA; v_call: TRBV9; cdr3_aa: CASSDDSPYGYTF; cdr3_nt: TGTGCCAGCAGCGACGACAGCCCCTATGGCTACACCTTC
j_call: TRBJ1-1; d_call: NA; clone_size: few; v_call: TRBV9; cdr3_aa: CASSPPGRGVNTEAFF; cdr3_nt: TGTGCCAGCAGCCCCCCTGGACGGGGGGTGAACACTGAAGCTTTCTTT
j_call: TRBJ1-6; d_call: TRBD1; clone_size: NA; v_call: TRBV6-4; cdr3_aa: CASSSGTGNSPLHF; cdr3_nt: TGTGCCAGCAGCTCCGGGACAGGGAATTCACCCCTCCACTTT
j_call: TRBJ2-5; d_call: NA; clone_size: once; v_call: TRBV30; cdr3_aa: CAWDHSTAGETQYF; cdr3_nt: TGTGCCTGGGACCATAGTACAGCGGGAGAGACCCAGTACTTC
j_call: TRBJ1-4; d_call: TRBD1; clone_size: few; v_call: TRBV27; cdr3_aa: CASSRAPGGGGAGEKLFF; cdr3_nt: TGTGCCAGCAGTCGGGCTCCAGGGGGCGGGGGGGCGGGGGAAAAACTGTTTTTT
j_call: TRBJ2-1; d_call: NA; clone_size: NA; v_call: TRBV5-1; cdr3_aa: CASSTEGNEQFF; cdr3_nt: TGCGCCAGCAGCACCGAGGGCAATGAGCAGTTCTTC
j_call: TRBJ2-5; d_call: NA; clone_size: NA; v_call: TRBV10-3; cdr3_aa: CAISQGGVEGETQYF; cdr3_nt: TGTGCCATCAGTCAAGGAGGAGTGGAGGGCGAGACCCAGTACTTC